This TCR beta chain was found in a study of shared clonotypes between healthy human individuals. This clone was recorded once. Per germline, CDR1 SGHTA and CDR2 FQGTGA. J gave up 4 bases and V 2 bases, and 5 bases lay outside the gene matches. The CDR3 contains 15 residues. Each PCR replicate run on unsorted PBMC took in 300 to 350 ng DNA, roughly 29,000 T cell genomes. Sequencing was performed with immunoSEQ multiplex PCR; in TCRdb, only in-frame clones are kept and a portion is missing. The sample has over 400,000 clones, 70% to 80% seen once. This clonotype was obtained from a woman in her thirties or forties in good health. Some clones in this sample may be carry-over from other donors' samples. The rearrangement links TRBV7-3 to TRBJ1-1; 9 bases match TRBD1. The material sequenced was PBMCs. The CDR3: CASSLEGQGVTEAFF. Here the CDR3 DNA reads TGTGCCAGCAGCTTAGAGGGACAGGGAGTCACTGAAGCTTTCTTT.